Sequencing of this T cell receptor (beta chain) was carried out in a study of blood T cell repertoires in COVID-19 (dated by TCRdb to 2018 to 2020). With respect to the entire study: Samples from collaborators originated in the United States, Italy and Spain and spanned both the acute and convalescent phases of COVID-19. A freely available public database, intended as a resource for researchers studying the immune response to SARS-CoV-2, is where the repertoires were released. Where HLA class I and class II types were available, the types were taken from metadata supplied by the sample provider, not from assay-based typing. Samples came from the ongoing ImmuneRACE study (first 160 participants) plus 1,254 subjects from 6 global collaborators. The dataset comprised deeply sampled blood TCRbeta repertoires from subjects exposed to, actively infected with, or recovered from COVID-19. The material from the prospective study consisted of cDNA or gDNA derived from T cells, B-cell-depleted T cells, or PBMCs. Sample metadata almost always included a de-identified subject ID, COVID-19 status, age in years and sex. Overall results and qualifications from the work: The amount of clinical and demographic metadata varied by source and participant and was provided uncurated.

Enrolling through a virtual design, the prospective study's participants ranged in age from roughly 18 to 95 years and lived across about two dozen United States geographic areas. In the prospective study, participants were assigned to cohorts based on the clinical history participants reported in a screening survey and a study questionnaire. In the prospective study, whole blood, serum and a nasopharyngeal or oropharyngeal swab were collected from each participant by mobile phlebotomists. Additional blood draws and questionnaires over an approximately two-month period could optionally be provided by prospective study participants. Before DNA extraction, blood samples from the prospective study were shipped at room temperature or frozen. TCRbeta CDR3 regions were amplified from genomic DNA by means of the immunoSEQ Assay, a bias-controlled multiplex PCR. Per the source publication's procedure: Within the assay, amplification of reference gene primers was used to estimate how many nucleated cells each sample contained. To quantify the absolute abundance of each unique TCRbeta CDR3 rearrangement, sequence reads were collapsed and filtered. For each sample, productive Simpson clonality was calculated by taking the square root of Simpson's diversity index across productive rearrangements. The source is immuneACCESS, and TCRdb retained only in-frame sequences with V and J called. Part of the clones is not carried over; for the studies checked, unresolved V genes explain less than half of this, and the remainder is unexplained. V, J and clone size were drawn from that table, and D and trimming were deduced from the DNA. The sample table holds hundreds of thousands of clones, of which nearly 90% were seen once. 3.5% to 4.5% of the sample lies in the top ten.

For this clone: This clone's antigen is unknown. No much larger clone is present one base from it, and per-base qualities are unavailable.

Counted from cysteine to phenylalanine, this CDR3 has 14 amino acids. The sequence is cut down to CDR3 DNA, 42 bases in frame from base 1. V sheds 1 base and J sheds 6 bases, leaving 14 bases between their ends. In the germline V gene, CDR1 corresponds to SGHDT and CDR2 to YYEEEE. The receptor chain draws on TRBV5-6 and TRBJ2-7, with TRBD1 tentatively as D gene (6 bases match). Sequencing was carried out using PBMCs or T cells enriched from blood (not recorded which). This clonotype originated in a woman aged 18-35 years with acute COVID-19. This receptor has the CDR3 CASSLLTARGEQYF. The DNA is as follows: TGTGCCAGCAGCTTGTTGACCGCCAGGGGCGAGCAGTACTTC. The full variable domain, completed from the reference TRBV5-6 and TRBJ2-7 proteins outside the CDR3, reads DAGVTQSPTHLIKTRGQQVTLRCSPKSGHDTVSWYQQALGQGPQFIFQYYEEEERQRGNFPDRFSGHQFPNYSSELNVNALLLGDSALYLCASSLLTARGEQYFGPGTRLTVT.